The clone carrying this T cell receptor (beta chain) was picked up many times. The antigen is unknown. Every diagnosis used clinical symptoms, serum thyroxine and TRAb, thyroid ultrasound and orbital computed tomography. RNA transcripts yielded amplified TCR beta CDR3 regions. With the HTBI primer set, the TCR CDR3 went through a first round of RT-PCR. Each CDR3 protein is one row after TCRdb ran MiXCR on the multiplex PCR reads. This sample carries under 450,000 distinct CDR3 sequences, approximately 17% of them seen once, and the ten largest clones take around a third. This sample is drawn from a study of T cells in Graves' hyperthyroidism and ophthalmopathy. The CDR3 sequence is 15 residues long. Trimming at V came to 3 bases and at J to 0 bases, leaving 5 bases not matched to a gene. Germline CDR1 SGHRS, CDR2 YFSETQ. General study results and limits: The model anticipated ophthalmopathy a median approximately six months pre-onset. Blood samples included most of the expanded thyroid clonotypes exceeding 0.001.

The sequence was collected from a woman under 40 with Graves' hyperthyroidism that later progressed to Graves' ophthalmopathy. Sequencing input: blood. This sequence joins TRBV5-1 and TRBJ2-5; the match to TRBD1 covers 7 bases. The CDR3 DNA sequence: TGCGCCAGCAGCTGGGACAGATTAAACCAAGAGACCCAGTACTTC. Encoded protein: CASSWDRLNQETQYF.